A selection of T cell receptor beta chains follows, all from one sample in a study of response to subunit inactivated influenza vaccine. TCRdb ran MiXCR on the RT-PCR reads and lists one entry per CDR3 protein. Of 550,000 to 800,000 distinct CDR3 sequences in the sample, roughly 14% were seen once. The input for sequencing was PBMCs from blood, taken roughly 13 days after vaccination. The receptor set was obtained from a man aged 45 to 65 who received an inactivated influenza vaccine. Both conserved end residues are trimmed from each CDR3. Clone size is given for some rows only: seen once, a few or many times, or a class if the clone is expanded.

>few|TRBV19
ATSQGWEKLF
>few|TRBV5-4
ASSLEMAEQY
>many|TRBV20-1
SAVVPGQENSNQPQH
>few|TRBV7-9
ASSAQPGQGTGELF
>NA|TRBV20-1
SAASGQGPYNEQF
>NA|TRBV12-3/TRBV12-4
ASTLPARSQNTGELF
>NA|TRBV5-6
ASSWNRQDEQY
>few|TRBV20-1
SARDLTGPAYGYT
>few|TRBV6-5
ASRGTGFGYT
>NA|TRBV6-5
ASRGSAEQY
>NA|TRBV5-1
ASSLEGAGSGEQY
>few|TRBV27
ASSLTPPVGPNTEAF
>NA|TRBV5-4
ASSLIVSSSYNEQF
>few|TRBV5-1
ASSSRLAGGDSGANVLT